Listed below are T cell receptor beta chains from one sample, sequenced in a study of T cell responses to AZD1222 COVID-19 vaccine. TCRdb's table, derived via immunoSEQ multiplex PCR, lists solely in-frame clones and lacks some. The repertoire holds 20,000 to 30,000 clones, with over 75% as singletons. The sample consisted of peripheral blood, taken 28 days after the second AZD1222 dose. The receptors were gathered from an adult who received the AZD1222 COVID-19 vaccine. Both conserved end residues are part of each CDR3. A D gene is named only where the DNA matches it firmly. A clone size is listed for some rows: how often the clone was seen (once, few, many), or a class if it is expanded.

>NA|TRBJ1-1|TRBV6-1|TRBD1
TGTGCCAGCAGTGAAACAGGGGGTCGCGCTGAAGCTTTCTTT
CASSETGGRAEAFF
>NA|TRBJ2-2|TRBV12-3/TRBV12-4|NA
TGTGCCAGCAGGTCCGGAGGAGGGGAGCTGTTTTTT
CASRSGGGELFF
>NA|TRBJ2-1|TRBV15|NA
TGTGCCACCAGCAGAGATCTCGAACTAGGCGGCAATGAGCAGTTCTTC
CATSRDLELGGNEQFF
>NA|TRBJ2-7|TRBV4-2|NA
TGTGCCAGCAGCCAAGGGGCAGGTTCAATGACGTACGAGCAGTACTTC
CASSQGAGSMTYEQYF
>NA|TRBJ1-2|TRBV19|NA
TGTGCCACTATTGGTCCATACTATGGCTACACCTTC
CATIGPYYGYTF
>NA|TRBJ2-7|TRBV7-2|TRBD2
TGTGCCAGCAGCGCGACTAGCGGGAACAACGAGCAGTACTTC
CASSATSGNNEQYF
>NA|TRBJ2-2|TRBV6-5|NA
TGTGCCAGCCGTCCCCCGAACACCGGGGAGCTGTTTTTT
CASRPPNTGELFF
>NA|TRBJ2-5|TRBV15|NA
TGTGCCACCAGCAGGGGTAGCGGAGACTTTAGGACCCAGTACTTC
CATSRGSGDFRTQYF
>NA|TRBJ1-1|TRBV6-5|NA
TGTGCCACCCAAAGGGTGAGAACTGAAGCTTTCTTT
CATQRVRTEAFF
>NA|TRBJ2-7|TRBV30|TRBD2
TGTGCCGTTATAGCGGGTAGCTCCTACGAGCAGTACTTC
CAVIAGSSYEQYF
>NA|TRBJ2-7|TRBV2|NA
TGTGCCAGCATAGACCGGGGAGCCTACGAGCAGTACTTC
CASIDRGAYEQYF
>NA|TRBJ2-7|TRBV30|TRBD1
TGTGCCTGGAGTAGGGACAGGCCCTACGAGCAGTACTTC
CAWSRDRPYEQYF
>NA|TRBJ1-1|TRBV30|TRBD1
TGTGCCTGGAGTGGGACAGGGGGCGGAGCTTTCTTT
CAWSGTGGGAFF
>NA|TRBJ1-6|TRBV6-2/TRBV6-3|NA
TGTGCCAGCAGTGTCGGGATTTCGGGATCACCCCTCCACTTT
CASSVGISGSPLHF
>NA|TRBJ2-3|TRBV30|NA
TGTGCCTGGGGAAACAGTGGCCCTACGCAGTATTTT
CAWGNSGPTQYF
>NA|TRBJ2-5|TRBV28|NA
TGTGCCAGCAGTTCGGTTTTACAAGGAGAGACCCAGTACTTC
CASSSVLQGETQYF
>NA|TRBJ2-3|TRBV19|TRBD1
TGTGCCAGTAGTATAGGACAGGGTGGTCCGGATACGCAGTATTTT
CASSIGQGGPDTQYF
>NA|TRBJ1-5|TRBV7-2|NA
TGTGCCAGCAGCTGGAAGGGGGATAGCAATCAGCCCCAGCATTTT
CASSWKGDSNQPQHF
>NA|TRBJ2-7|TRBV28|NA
TGTGCCAGCAGTTCCTATAGCCTAATGGCAGGGATAAGGTACGAGCAGTACTTC
CASSSYSLMAGIRYEQYF
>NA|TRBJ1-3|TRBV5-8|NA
TGTGCCAGCAGCGAAACATACAGTAGTCGAAACACCATATATTTT
CASSETYSSRNTIYF
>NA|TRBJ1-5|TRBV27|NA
TGTGCCAGCAGTCACAACAATCAGCCCCAGCATTTT
CASSHNNQPQHF
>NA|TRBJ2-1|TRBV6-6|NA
TGTGCCAGCAGTCCCGGTACAGAGAGTGAGCAGTTCTTC
CASSPGTESEQFF
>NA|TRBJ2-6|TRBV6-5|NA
TGTGCCACCTGCGAGCAGGGAGGGGCCAACGTCCTGACTTTC
CATCEQGGANVLTF
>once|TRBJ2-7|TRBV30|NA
TGTGCCTGGAGTGTACTGGGCCCCTACGAGCAGTACTTC
CAWSVLGPYEQYF
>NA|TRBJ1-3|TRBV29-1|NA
TGCAGCGTTGAGGAAACAAACTCTGGAAACACCATATATTTT
CSVEETNSGNTIYF
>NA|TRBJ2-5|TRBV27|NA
TGTGCCAGCAGTGAGGAGGGCCACGAGACCCAGTACTTC
CASSEEGHETQYF
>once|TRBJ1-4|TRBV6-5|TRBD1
TGTGCCAGCTCGGGACAGTACAATAATGAAAAACTGTTTTTT
CASSGQYNNEKLFF
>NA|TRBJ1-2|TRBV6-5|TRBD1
TGTGCCAGCAGTTATCGACAGGGGGAGAGTGGCTACACCTTC
CASSYRQGESGYTF
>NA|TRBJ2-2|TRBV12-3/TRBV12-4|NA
TGTGCCAGCACCCCCGGGAACACCGGGGAGCTGTTTTTT
CASTPGNTGELFF
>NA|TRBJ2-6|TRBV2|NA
TGTGCCAGCAGTCCCGAGTCTGGATTCTCTGGGGCCAACGTCCTGACTTTC
CASSPESGFSGANVLTF
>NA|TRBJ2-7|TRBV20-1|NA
TGCAGTGCTAGACTGGTAGAGCAGTACTTC
CSARLVEQYF
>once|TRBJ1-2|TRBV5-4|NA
TGTGCCAGCAGTCGAGGGGGGGCCTATGGCTACACCTTC
CASSRGGAYGYTF
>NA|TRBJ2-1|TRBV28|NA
TGTGCCAGCAGGAGCGGGTACTACAATGAGCAGTTCTTC
CASRSGYYNEQFF
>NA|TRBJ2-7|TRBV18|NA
TGTGCCAGCTCACCCCCGGGACTTTCCTCCTACGAGCAGTACTTC
CASSPPGLSSYEQYF
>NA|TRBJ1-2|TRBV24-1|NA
TGTGCCACCAGTGATGGGGGGGCTAACTATGGCTACACCTTC
CATSDGGANYGYTF
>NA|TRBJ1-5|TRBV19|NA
TGTGCCAGTAGTATAGCTCCGGCTAAGCAGCCCCAGCATTTT
CASSIAPAKQPQHF
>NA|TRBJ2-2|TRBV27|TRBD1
TGTGCCAGCAGTGTCGACAGGGGGCCCGGGGAGCTGTTTTTT
CASSVDRGPGELFF
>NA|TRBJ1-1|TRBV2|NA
TGTGCCAGCAGTGCCGGTGGGGCTACTGAAGCTTTCTTT
CASSAGGATEAFF
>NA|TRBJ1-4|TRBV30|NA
TGTGCCTGGAGTGTAGGGGCAACTAATGAAAAACTGTTTTTT
CAWSVGATNEKLFF
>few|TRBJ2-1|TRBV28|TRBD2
TGTGCCAGCAGTCCCCGGGGGGGCAATGAGCAGTTCTTC
CASSPRGGNEQFF
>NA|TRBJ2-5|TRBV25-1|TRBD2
TGTGCCAGCAGTGACCCCCGGGGGGTGGAGACCCAGTACTTC
CASSDPRGVETQYF